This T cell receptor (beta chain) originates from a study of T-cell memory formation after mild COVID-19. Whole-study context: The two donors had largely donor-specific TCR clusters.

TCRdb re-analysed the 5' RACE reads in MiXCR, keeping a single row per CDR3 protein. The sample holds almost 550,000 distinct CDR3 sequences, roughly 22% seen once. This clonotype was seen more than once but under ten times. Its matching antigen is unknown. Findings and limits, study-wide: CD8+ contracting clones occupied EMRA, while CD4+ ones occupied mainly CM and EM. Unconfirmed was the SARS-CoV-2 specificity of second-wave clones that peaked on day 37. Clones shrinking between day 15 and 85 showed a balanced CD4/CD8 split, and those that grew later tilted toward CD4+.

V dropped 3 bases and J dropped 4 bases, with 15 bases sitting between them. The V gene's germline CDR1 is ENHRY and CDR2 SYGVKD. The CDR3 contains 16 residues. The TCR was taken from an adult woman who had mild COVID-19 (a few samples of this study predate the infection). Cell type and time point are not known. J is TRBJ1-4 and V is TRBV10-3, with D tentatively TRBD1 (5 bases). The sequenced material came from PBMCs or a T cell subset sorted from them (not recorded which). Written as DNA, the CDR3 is TGTGCCATCAGTGACCCCGCCCGGGGCTATAATGAAAAACTGTTTTTT. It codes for CAISDPARGYNEKLFF.